This T cell receptor beta chain appears in the sequencing data of a study of T cell responses to AZD1222 COVID-19 vaccine. To note about this clone: Its specificity is not known.

Points from the study as a whole: Two AZD1222 doses significantly raised spike-specific TCR breadth and depth over controls. Among spike-specific TCRs, nearly half reportedly target unmutated variant regions.

Assay used: immunoSEQ multiplex PCR; TCRdb lists only in-frame clones, some missing. The sample lists more than 250,000 clones, 90% to 95% occurring once. This CDR3 comprises 14 residues. CDR1 and CDR2 from the germline V gene are SGDLS and YYNGEE. V dropped 2 bases and J dropped 3 bases, with 10 bases sitting between them. The sequence came from an adult in good health. The sample in question was peripheral blood, obtained on day 0 of AZD1222 vaccination. This rearrangement joins TRBV9 to TRBJ2-3; weak D call: TRBD1 (6 bases). CDR3 residues: CASSVNQGTDTQYF. CDR3 DNA: TGTGCCAGCAGCGTGAACCAGGGGACAGATACGCAGTATTTT.